This TCR beta chain was documented in a study of cytomegalovirus exposure and HLA in healthy donors. Overall study context: Of the donors genotyped, some 400 in all, less than 90% fell in the Caucasian-associated ancestry cluster. Study findings and constraints: It was reportedly the case that the classifier diagnosed cytomegalovirus status with high specificity and sensitivity.

CDR1 and CDR2 (germline): LNHNV, YYDKDF (reference sequence). This CDR3 spans 18 amino acids. V lost 1 base, J lost 4 bases, and 8 bases stayed unmatched. The PCR had 60 Vbeta and 13 Jbeta primers. The assay was immunoSEQ multiplex PCR, and TCRdb's table has in-frame clones only and misses some. This table holds about 160,000 clones, roughly two thirds found once. For this clone: Its antigen is unidentified.

The gene calls are TRBV15 and TRBJ1-6; 9 bases match TRBD1. The sample was PBMCs. The TCR sequence derives from a woman aged 30 to 39 in good health and CMV-seronegative. CDR3 coding DNA: TGTGCCACCAGCAGAGGCCCTGACAGGGGGACATATAATTCACCCCTCCACTTT. This gives the protein CATSRGPDRGTYNSPLHF.